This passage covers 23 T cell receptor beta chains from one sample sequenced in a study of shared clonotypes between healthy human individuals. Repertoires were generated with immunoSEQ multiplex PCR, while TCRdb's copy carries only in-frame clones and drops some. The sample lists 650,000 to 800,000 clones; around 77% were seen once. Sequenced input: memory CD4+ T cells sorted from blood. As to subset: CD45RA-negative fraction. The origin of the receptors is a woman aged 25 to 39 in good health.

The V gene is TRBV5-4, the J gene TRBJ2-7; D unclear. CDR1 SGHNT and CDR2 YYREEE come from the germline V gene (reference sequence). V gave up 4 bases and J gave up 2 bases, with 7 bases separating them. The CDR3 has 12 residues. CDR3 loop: CASSLATYEQYF. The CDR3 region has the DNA TGTGCCAGCAGCCTGGCCACCTACGAGCAGTACTTC.

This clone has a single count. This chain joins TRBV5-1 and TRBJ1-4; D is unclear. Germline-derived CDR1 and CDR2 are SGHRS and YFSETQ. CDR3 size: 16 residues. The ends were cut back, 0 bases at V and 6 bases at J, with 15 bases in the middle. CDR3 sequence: CASSLVRPAPYEKLFF. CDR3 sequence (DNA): TGCGCCAGCAGCTTGGTGAGACCGGCCCCGTATGAAAAACTGTTTTTT. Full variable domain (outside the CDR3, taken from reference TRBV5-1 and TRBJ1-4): KAGVTQTPRYLIKTRGQQVTLSCSPISGHRSVSWYQQTPGQGLQFLFEYFSETQRNKGNFPGRFSGRQFSNSRSEMNVSTLELGDSALYLCASSLVRPAPYEKLFFGSGTQLSVL.

Written as DNA, the CDR3 is TGTGCCAGCAGCTCCGGGACTATCAACACCGGGGAGCTGTTTTTT. This encodes CASSSGTINTGELFF. J is TRBJ2-2 and V is TRBV5-5; 7 bases are a match to TRBD2. Germline CDR1 SGHKS, CDR2 YYEKEE (reference sequence). The CDR3 runs 15 residues. J was trimmed by 2 bases and V by 3 bases; bases with no gene match: 4.

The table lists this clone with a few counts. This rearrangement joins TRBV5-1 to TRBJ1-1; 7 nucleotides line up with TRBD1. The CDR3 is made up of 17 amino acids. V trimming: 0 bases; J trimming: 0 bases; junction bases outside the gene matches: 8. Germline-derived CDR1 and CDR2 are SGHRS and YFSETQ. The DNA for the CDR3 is TGCGCCAGCAGCTTGGCTACAGGGGCAAGAATGAACACTGAAGCTTTCTTT. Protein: CASSLATGARMNTEAFF.

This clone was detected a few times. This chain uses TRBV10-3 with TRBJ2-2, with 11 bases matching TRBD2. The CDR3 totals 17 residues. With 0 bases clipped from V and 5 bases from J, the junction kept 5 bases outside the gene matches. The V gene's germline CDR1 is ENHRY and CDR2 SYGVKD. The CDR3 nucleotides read TGTGCCATCAGTGAGTCGTCCGGGACTAGCGGTACCGGGGAGCTGTTTTTT. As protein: CAISESSGTSGTGELFF.

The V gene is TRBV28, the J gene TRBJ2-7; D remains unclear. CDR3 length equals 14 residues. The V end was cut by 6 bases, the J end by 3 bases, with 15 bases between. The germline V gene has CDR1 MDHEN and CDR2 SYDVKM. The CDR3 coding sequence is TGTGCCAGCAGAGTCGGGCCGGCGAGCTACGAGCAGTACTTC. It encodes CASRVGPASYEQYF.

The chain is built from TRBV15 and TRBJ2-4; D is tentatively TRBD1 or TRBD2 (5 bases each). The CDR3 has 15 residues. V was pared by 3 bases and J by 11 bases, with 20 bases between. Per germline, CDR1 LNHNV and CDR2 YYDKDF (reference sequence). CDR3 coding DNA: TGTGCCACCAGCAGGACCCGGGACCCCCACCGGGTTCAGTACTTC. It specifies CATSRTRDPHRVQYF.

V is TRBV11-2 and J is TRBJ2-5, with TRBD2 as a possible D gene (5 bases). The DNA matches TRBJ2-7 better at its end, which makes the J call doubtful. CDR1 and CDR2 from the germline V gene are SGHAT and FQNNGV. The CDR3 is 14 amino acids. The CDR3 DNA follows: TGTGCCAGCACCCCACAGAGGGACTCCTACGAGCAGTACTTC. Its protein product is CASTPQRDSYEQYF.

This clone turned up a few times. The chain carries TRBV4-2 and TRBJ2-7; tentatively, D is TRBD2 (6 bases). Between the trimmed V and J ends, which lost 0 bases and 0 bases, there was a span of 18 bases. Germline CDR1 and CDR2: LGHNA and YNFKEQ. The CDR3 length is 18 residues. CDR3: CASSQDWRASPSSYEQYF. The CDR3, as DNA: TGTGCCAGCAGCCAAGATTGGAGGGCTAGCCCATCCTCCTACGAGCAGTACTTC.

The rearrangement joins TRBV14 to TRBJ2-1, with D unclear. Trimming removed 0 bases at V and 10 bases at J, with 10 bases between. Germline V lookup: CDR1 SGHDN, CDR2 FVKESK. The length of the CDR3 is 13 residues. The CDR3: CASSQDLANEQFF. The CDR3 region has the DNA TGTGCCAGCAGCCAAGATCTCGCTAACGAGCAGTTCTTC.

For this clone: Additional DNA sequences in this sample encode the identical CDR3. CDR3 nucleotide sequence: TGCGCCAGCAGCTTGGCCGGGACAGGGACCTACGAGCAGTACTTC. As protein: CASSLAGTGTYEQYF. This chain uses TRBV5-1 with TRBJ2-7, with 9 bases lining up with TRBD1. CDR1 SGHRS and CDR2 YFSETQ come from the germline V gene. CDR3 length: 15 amino acids. V lost 0 bases to trimming and J lost 2 bases; unmatched junction nucleotides: 3.

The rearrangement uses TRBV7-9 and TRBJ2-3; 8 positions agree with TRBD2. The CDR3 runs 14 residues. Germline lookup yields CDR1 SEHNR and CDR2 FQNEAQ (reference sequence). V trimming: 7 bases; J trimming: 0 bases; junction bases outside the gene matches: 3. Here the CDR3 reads CASMLAGSTDTQYF. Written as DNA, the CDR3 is TGTGCCAGCATGCTAGCGGGTAGCACAGATACGCAGTATTTT.

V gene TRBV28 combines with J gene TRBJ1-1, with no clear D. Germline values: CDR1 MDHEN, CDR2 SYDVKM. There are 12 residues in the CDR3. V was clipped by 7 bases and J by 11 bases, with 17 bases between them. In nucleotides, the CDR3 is TGTGCCAGCACCGACCGAGAGACAACTGCTTTCTTT. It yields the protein CASTDRETTAFF.

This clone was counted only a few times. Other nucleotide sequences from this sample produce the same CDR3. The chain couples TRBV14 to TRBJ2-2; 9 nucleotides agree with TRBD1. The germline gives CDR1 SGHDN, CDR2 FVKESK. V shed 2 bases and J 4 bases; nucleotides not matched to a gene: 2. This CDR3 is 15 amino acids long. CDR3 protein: CASSQWTGATGELFF. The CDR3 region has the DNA TGTGCCAGCAGCCAATGGACAGGGGCCACCGGGGAGCTGTTTTTT.

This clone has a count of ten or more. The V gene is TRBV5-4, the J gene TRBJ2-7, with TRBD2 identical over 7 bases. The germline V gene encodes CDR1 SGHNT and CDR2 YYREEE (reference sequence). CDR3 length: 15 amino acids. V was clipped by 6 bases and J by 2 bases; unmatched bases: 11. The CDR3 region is CASKWDVGGTYEQYF. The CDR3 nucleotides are TGTGCCAGCAAATGGGATGTGGGGGGGACCTACGAGCAGTACTTC.

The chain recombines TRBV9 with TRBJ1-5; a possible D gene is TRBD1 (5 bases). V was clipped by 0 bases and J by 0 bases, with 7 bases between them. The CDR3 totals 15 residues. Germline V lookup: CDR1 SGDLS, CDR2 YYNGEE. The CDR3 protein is CASSVGGVSNQPQHF. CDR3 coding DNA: TGTGCCAGCAGCGTAGGGGGGGTTAGCAATCAGCCCCAGCATTTT.

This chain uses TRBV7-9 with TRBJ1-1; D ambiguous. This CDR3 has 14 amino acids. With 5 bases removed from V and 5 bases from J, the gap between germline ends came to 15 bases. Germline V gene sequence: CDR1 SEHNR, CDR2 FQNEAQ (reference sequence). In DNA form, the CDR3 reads TGTGCCAGCAGCGACAATTTTGGGCGGACTGAAGCTTTCTTT. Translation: CASSDNFGRTEAFF. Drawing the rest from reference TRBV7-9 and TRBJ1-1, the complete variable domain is DTGVSQNPRHKITKRGQNVTFRCDPISEHNRLYWYRQTLGQGPEFLTYFQNEAQLEKSRLLSDRFSAERPKGSFSTLEIQRTEQGDSAMYLCASSDNFGRTEAFFGQGTRLTVV.

The CDR3 here is CASSLPKTGLAGGPLQTQYF. The CDR3 region has the DNA TGTGCCAGCAGTTTACCTAAGACCGGACTAGCGGGAGGGCCGTTACAGACCCAGTACTTC. V is TRBV28 and J is TRBJ2-5, with 15 bases that match TRBD2. Germline assignment: CDR1 MDHEN and CDR2 SYDVKM. V trimming: 2 bases; J trimming: 6 bases; junction bases outside the gene matches: 16. The CDR3 has 20 residues.

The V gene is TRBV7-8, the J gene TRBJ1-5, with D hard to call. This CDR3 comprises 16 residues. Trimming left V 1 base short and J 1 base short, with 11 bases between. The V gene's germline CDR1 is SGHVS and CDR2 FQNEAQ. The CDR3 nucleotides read TGTGCCAGCAGCTTAGTATCGGGGAAGAGCAATCAGCCCCAGCATTTT. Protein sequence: CASSLVSGKSNQPQHF.

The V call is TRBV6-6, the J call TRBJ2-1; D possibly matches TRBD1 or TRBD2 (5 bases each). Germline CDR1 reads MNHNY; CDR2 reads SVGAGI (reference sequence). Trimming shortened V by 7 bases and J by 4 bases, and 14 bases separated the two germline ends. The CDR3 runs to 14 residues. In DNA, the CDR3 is TGTGCCAGCAACCAAGGGACGTCTTACAATGAGCAGTTCTTC. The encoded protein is CASNQGTSYNEQFF.

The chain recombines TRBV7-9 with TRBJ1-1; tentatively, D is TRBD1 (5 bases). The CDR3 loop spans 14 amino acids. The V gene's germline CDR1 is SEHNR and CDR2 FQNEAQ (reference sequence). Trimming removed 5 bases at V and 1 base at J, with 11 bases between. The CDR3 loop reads CASSPGAGNTEAFF. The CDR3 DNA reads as TGTGCCAGCAGCCCTGGGGCAGGGAACACTGAAGCTTTCTTT.

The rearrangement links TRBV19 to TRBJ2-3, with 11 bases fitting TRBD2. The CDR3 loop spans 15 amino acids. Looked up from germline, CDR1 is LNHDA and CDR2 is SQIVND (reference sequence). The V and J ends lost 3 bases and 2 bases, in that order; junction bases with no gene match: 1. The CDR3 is CASSMGLADTDTQYF. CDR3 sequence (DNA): TGTGCCAGTAGTATGGGACTAGCGGACACAGATACGCAGTATTTT.

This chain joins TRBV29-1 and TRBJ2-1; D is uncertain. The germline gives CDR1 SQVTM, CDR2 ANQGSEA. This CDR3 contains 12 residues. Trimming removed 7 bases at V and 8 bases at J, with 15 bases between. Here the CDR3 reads CSGLVSRHEQFF. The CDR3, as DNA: TGCAGCGGGCTGGTCTCTAGGCATGAGCAGTTCTTC.